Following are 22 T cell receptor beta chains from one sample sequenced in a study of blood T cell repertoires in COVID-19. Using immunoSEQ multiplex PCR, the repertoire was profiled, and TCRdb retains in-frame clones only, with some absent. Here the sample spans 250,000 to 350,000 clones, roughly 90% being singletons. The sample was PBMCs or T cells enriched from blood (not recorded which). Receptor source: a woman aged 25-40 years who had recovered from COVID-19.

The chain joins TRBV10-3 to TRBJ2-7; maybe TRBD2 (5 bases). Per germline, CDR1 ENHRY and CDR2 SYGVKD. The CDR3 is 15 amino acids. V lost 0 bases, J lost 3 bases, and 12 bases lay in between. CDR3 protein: CAISESDSPRYEQYF. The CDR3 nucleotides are TGTGCCATCAGTGAGTCGGACTCCCCACGCTACGAGCAGTACTTC.

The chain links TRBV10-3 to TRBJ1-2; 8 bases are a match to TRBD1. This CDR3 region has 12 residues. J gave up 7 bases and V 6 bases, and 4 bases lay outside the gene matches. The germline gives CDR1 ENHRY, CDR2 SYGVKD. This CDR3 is CAIRETGGGYTF. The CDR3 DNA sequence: TGTGCCATCAGGGAAACAGGGGGTGGCTACACCTTC.

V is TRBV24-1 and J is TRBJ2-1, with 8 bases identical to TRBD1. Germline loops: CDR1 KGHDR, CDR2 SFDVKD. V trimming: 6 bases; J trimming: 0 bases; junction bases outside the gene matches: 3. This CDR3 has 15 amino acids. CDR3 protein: CATSRTGRSYNEQFF. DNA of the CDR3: TGTGCCACCAGTCGGACAGGGCGCTCCTACAATGAGCAGTTCTTC.

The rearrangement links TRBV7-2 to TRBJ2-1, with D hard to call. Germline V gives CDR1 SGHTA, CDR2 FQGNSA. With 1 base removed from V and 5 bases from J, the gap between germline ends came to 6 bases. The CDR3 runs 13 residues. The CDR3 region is CASSLVRDNEQFF. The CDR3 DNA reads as TGTGCCAGCAGCTTAGTCCGCGACAATGAGCAGTTCTTC.

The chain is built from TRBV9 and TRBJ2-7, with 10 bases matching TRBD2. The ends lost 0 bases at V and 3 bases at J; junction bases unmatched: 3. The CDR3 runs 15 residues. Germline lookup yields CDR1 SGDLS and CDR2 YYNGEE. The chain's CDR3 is CASSVGASGSYEQYF. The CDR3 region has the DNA TGTGCCAGCAGCGTAGGAGCTAGCGGGAGCTACGAGCAGTACTTC.

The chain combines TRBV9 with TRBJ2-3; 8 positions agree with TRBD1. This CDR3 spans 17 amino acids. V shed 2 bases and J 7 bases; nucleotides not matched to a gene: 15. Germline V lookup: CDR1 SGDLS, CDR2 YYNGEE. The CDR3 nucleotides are TGTGCCAGCAGCGTCGAGGAGGGGGACAGGCGCCTAAATACGCAGTATTTT. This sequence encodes CASSVEEGDRRLNTQYF.

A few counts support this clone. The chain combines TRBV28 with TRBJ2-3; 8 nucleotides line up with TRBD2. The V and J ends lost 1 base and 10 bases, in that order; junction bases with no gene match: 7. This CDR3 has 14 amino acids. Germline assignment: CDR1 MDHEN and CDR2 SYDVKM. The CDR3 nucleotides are TGTGCCAGCAGTTTATTGGTGCGGGAGGCGGCGCAGTATTTT. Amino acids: CASSLLVREAAQYF.

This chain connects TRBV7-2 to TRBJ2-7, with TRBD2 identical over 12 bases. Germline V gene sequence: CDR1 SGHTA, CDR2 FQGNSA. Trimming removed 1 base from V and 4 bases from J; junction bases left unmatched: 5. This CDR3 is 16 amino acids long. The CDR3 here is CASSLVLAGGIYEQYF. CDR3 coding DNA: TGTGCCAGCAGCTTAGTCCTAGCGGGAGGGATATACGAGCAGTACTTC.

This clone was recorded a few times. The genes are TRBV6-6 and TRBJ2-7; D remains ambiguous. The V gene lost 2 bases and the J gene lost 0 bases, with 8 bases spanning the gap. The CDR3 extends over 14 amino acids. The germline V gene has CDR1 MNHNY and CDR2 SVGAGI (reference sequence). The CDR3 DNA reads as TGTGCCAGCAGTTACAGAACAGCCTCCTACGAGCAGTACTTC. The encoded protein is CASSYRTASYEQYF.

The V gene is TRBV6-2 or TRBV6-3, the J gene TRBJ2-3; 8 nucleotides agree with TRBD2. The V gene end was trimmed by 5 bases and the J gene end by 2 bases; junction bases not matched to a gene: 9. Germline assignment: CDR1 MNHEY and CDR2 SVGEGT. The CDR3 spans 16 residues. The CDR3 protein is CASSLTSASNTDTQYF. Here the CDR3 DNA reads TGTGCCAGCAGTCTGACTAGCGCCTCTAACACAGATACGCAGTATTTT.

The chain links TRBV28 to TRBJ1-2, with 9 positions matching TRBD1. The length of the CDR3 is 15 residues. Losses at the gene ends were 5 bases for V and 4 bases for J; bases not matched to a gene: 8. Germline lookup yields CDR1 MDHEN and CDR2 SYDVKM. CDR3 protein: CASSHNRGQIYGYTF. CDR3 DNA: TGTGCCAGCAGTCACAACAGGGGGCAGATCTATGGCTACACCTTC.

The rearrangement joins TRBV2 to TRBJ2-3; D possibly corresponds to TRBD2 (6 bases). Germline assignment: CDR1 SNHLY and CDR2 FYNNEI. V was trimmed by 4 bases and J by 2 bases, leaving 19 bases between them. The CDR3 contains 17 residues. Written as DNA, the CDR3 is TGTGCCAGCAGTGGGTTGGACACCCCGGGACTCACAGATACGCAGTATTTT. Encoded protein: CASSGLDTPGLTDTQYF.

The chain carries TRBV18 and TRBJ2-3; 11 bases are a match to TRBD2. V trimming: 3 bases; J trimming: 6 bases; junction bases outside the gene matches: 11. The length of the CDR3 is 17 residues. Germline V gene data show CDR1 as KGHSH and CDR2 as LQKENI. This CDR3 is CASSPPTSGDSGDTQYF. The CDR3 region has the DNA TGTGCCAGCTCACCGCCGACTAGCGGGGACTCTGGGGATACGCAGTATTTT.

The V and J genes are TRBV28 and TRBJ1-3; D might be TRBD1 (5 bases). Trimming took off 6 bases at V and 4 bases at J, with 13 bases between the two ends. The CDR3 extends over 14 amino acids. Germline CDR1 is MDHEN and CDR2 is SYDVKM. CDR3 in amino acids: CASSRGGSGNTIYF. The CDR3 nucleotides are TGTGCCAGCAGCCGCGGGGGGTCGGGAAACACCATATATTTT.

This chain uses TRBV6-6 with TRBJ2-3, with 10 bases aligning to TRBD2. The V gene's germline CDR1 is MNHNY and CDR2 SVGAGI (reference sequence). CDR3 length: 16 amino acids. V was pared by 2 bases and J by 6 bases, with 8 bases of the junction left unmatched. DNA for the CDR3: TGTGCCAGCAGTTACGGTCTAGCGGGAGTGATGGATACGCAGTATTTT. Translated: CASSYGLAGVMDTQYF.

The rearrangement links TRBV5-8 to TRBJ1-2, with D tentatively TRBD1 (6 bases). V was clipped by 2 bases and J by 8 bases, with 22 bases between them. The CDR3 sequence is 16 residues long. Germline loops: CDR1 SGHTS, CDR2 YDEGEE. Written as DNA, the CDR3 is TGTGCCAGCAGCTTCCGAATCGGGACACATGGGTGGGGCTACACCTTC. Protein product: CASSFRIGTHGWGYTF.

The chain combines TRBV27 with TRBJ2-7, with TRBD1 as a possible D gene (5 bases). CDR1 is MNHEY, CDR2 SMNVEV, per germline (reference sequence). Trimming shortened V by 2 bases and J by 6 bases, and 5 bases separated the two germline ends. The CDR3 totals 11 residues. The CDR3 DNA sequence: TGTGCCAGCAGTTTACAGGGCGAGCAGTACTTC. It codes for CASSLQGEQYF.

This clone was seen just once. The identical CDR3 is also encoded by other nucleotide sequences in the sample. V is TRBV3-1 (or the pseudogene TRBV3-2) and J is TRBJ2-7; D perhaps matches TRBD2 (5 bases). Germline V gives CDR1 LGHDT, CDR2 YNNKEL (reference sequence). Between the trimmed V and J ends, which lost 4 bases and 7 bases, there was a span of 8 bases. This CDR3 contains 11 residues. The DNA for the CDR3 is TGTGCCAGCAGCCGGACGGGAGAGCAGTACTTC. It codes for CASSRTGEQYF.

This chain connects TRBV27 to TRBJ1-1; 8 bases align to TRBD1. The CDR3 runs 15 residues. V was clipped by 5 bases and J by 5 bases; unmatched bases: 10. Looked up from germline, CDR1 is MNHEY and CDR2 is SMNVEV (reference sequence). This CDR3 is CASSPIPQGGTEAFF. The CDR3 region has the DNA TGTGCCAGCAGTCCGATCCCACAGGGGGGTACTGAAGCTTTCTTT.

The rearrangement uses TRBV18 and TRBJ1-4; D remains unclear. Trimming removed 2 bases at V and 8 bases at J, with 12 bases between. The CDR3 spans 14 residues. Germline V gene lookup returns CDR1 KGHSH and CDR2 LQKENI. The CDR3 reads CASSPDGVREKLFF. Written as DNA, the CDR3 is TGTGCCAGCTCACCAGACGGGGTGCGGGAAAAACTGTTTTTT.

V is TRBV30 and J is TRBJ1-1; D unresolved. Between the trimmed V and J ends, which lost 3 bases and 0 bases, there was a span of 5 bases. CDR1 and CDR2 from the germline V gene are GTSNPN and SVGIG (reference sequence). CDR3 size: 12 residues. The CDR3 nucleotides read TGTGCCTGGAGCCAGATGAACACTGAAGCTTTCTTT. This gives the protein CAWSQMNTEAFF.

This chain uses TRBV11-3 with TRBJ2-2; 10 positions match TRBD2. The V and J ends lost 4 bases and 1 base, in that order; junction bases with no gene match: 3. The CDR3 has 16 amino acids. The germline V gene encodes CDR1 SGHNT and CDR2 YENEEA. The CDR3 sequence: CASSSWTSGNTGELFF. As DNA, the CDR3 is TGTGCCAGCAGCTCATGGACTAGCGGGAACACCGGGGAGCTGTTTTTT.